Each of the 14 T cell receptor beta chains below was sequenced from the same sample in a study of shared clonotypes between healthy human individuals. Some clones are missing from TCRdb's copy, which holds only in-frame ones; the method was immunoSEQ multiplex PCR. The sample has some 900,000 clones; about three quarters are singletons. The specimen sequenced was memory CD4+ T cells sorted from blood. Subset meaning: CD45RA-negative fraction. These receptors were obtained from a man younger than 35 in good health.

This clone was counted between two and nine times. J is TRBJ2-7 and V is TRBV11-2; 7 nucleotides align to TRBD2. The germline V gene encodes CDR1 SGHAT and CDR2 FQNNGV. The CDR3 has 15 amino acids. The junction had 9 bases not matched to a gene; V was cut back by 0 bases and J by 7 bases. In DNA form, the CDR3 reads TGTGCCAGCAGCTTAGATATGAGACTAGCTGGAGAGCAGTACTTC. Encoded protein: CASSLDMRLAGEQYF.

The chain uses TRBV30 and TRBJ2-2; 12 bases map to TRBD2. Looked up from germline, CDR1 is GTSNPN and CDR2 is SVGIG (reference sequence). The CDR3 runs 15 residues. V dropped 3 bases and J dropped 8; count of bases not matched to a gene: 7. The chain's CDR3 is CAWSTGLAGSGELFF. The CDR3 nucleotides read TGTGCCTGGAGCACGGGACTAGCGGGTTCAGGGGAGCTGTTTTTT. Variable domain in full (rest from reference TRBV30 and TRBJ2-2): SQTIHQWPATLVQPVGSPLSLECTVEGTSNPNLYWYRQAAGRGLQLLFYSVGIGQISSEVPQNLSASRPQDRQFILSSKKLLLSDSGFYLCAWSTGLAGSGELFFGEGSRLTVL.

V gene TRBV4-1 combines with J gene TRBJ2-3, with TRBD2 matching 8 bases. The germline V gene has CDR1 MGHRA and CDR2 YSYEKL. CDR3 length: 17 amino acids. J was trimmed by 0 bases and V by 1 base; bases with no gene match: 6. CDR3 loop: CASSQAREGGSTDTQYF. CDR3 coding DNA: TGCGCCAGCAGCCAAGCTCGGGAGGGGGGAAGCACAGATACGCAGTATTTT.

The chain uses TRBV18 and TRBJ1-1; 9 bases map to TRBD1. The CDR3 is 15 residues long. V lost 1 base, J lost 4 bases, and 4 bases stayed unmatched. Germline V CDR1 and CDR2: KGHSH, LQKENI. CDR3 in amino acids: CASSPQGQGLTEAFF. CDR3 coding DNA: TGTGCCAGCTCACCACAAGGACAGGGGCTCACTGAAGCTTTCTTT.

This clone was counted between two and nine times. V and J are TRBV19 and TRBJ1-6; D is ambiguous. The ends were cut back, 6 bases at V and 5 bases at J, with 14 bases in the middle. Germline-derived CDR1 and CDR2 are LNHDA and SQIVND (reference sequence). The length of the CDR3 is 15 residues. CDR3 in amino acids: CASSQNEKNNSPLHF. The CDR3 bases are TGTGCCAGTAGCCAGAACGAGAAAAATAATTCACCCCTCCACTTT.

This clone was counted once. CDR3 in amino acids: CAIPADSGANVLTF. As DNA, the CDR3 is TGTGCGATCCCAGCGGACTCTGGGGCCAACGTCCTGACTTTC. The chain couples TRBV6-1 to TRBJ2-6; tentatively, D is TRBD2 (5 bases). The CDR3 covers 14 residues. Per germline, CDR1 MNHNS and CDR2 SASEGT.

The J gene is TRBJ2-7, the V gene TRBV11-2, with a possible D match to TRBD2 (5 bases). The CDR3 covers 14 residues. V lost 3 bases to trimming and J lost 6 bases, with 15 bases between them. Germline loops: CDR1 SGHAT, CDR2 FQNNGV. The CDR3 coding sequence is TGTGCCAGCAGCTTGGGAGATTTGGGCTTCGAGCAGTACTTC. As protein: CASSLGDLGFEQYF.

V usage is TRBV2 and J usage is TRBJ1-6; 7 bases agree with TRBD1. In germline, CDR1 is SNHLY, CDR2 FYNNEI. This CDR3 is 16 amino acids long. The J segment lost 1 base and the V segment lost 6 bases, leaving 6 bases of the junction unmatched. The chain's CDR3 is CASRHDRASYNSPLHF. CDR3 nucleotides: TGTGCCAGCAGACACGACAGGGCATCCTATAATTCACCCCTCCACTTT.

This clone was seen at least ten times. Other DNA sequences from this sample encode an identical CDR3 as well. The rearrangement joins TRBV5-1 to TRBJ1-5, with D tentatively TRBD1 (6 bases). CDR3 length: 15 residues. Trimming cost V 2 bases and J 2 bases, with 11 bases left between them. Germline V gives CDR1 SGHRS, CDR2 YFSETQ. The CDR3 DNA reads TGCGCCAGCAGCTTTGGGGGGCCGGGCAATCAGCCCCAGCATTTT. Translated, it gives CASSFGGPGNQPQHF.

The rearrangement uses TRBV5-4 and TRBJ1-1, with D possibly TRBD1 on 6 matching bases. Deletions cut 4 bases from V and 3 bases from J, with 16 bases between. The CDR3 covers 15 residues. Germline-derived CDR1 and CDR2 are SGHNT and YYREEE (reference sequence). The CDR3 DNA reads TGTGCCAGCAGCCCCGGACAGTTCACCTACACTGAAGCTTTCTTT. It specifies CASSPGQFTYTEAFF.

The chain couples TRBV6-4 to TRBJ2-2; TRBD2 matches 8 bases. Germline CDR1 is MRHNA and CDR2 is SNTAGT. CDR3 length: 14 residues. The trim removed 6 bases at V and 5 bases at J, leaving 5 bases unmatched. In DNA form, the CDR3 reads TGTGCCAGCAGCCGATCGGGAGGGACCGGGGAGCTGTTTTTT. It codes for CASSRSGGTGELFF.

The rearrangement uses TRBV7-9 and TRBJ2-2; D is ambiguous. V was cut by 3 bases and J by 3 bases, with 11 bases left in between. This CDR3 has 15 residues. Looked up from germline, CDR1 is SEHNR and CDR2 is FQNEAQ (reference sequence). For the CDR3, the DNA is TGTGCCAGCAGCTTTCGAGACCCCGACACCGGGGAGCTGTTTTTT. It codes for CASSFRDPDTGELFF.

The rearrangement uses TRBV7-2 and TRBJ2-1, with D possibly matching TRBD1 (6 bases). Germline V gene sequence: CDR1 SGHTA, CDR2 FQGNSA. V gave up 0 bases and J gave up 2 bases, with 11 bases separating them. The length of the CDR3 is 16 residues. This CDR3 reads CASSLAGAKAYNEQFF. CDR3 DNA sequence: TGTGCCAGCAGCTTAGCGGGGGCCAAGGCCTACAATGAGCAGTTCTTC.

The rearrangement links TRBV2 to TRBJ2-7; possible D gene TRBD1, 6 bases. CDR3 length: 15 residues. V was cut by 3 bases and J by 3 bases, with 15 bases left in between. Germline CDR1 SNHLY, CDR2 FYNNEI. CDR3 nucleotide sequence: TGTGCCAGCAGTGAGGGGGCCATATCCCTCTACGAGCAGTACTTC. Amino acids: CASSEGAISLYEQYF.